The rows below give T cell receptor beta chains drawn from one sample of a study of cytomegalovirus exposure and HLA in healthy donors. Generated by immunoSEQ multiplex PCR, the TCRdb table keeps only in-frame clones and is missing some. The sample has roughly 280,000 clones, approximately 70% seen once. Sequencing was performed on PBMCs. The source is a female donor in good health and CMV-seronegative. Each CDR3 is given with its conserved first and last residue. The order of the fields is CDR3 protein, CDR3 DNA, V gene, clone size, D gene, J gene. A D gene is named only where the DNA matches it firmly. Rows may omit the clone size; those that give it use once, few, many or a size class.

CASSLGGSQVEQFF	TGTGCCAGCAGCTTAGGAGGGAGTCAGGTTGAGCAGTTCTTC	TRBV11-3	.	.	TRBJ2-1
CASSQQGVPGEQYF	TGCGCCAGCAGCCAACAGGGGGTGCCGGGGGAGCAGTACTTC	TRBV4-1	.	.	TRBJ2-5
CASSPAWGRWTEAFF	TGTGCCAGCAGCCCCGCCTGGGGGCGATGGACTGAAGCTTTCTTT	TRBV28	.	.	TRBJ1-1
CASSKTSGSYNEQFF	TGTGCCAGCAGCAAGACTAGCGGGAGCTACAATGAGCAGTTCTTC	TRBV5-4	.	TRBD2	TRBJ2-1
CSVEDSTGSSYEQYF	TGCAGCGTTGAAGATAGCACAGGGAGTTCCTACGAGCAGTACTTC	TRBV29-1	.	.	TRBJ2-7
CAWSWGATNEKLFF	TGTGCCTGGAGTTGGGGGGCAACTAATGAAAAACTGTTTTTT	TRBV30	.	.	TRBJ1-4
CAISVTGTGSGANVLTF	TGTGCCATCAGTGTGACAGGGACTGGCTCTGGGGCCAACGTCCTGACTTTC	TRBV6-1	.	.	TRBJ2-6
CASSAGTGRTEAFF	TGTGCCAGCAGTGCCGGGACAGGGCGCACTGAAGCTTTCTTT	TRBV2	.	TRBD1	TRBJ1-1
CASSRSTSGSRGEQFF	TGTGCCAGCAGCCGCTCGACTAGCGGGAGCCGGGGTGAGCAGTTCTTC	TRBV14	.	TRBD2	TRBJ2-1
CASSPGTVSREQYF	TGTGCCAGCAGCCCCGGGACAGTCTCGCGTGAGCAGTACTTC	TRBV7-9	few	TRBD1	TRBJ2-5
CASSQDGTSGSYEQYF	TGTGCCAGCAGCCAAGACGGGACTAGCGGTTCCTACGAGCAGTACTTC	TRBV4-2	.	TRBD2	TRBJ2-7